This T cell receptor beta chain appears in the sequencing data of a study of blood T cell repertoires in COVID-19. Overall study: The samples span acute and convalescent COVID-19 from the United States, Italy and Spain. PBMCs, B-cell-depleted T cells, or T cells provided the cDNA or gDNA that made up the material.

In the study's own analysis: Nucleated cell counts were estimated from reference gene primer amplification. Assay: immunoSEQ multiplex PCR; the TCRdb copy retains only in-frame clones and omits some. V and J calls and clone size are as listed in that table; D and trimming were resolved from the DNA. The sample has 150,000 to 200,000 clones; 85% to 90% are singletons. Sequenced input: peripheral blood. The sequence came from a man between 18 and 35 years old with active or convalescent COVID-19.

The chain's CDR3 is CASSLLSQETQYF. The CDR3 DNA reads as TGCGCCAGCAGCTTACTATCCCAAGAGACCCAGTACTTC. V and J are TRBV5-1 and TRBJ2-5, with unresolved D. Germline assignment: CDR1 SGHRS and CDR2 YFSETQ. V dropped 2 bases and J dropped 1 base, with 6 bases sitting between them. The CDR3 loop spans 13 amino acids.